The sequence of this T cell receptor beta chain was determined in a study of blood T cells in healthy people across ages. Findings and caveats of the study: The unknown donor CMV status may have confounded expanded clonotype changes.

The use of a sample-barcoded 5' primer and a J-beta primer mix characterized a second PCR of about 6 to 12 cycles. With 12 random nucleotides, a template-switch adaptor tagged each individual cDNA molecule. TCRdb redid the calling of the 5' RACE reads with MiXCR, one entry per CDR3 protein. The table records over 550,000 distinct CDR3 sequences, 25% to 30% of them present only once. V was pared by 3 bases and J by 14 bases, with 19 bases between. In germline, CDR1 is MNHNS, CDR2 SASEGT. The CDR3 totals 14 residues. This clonotype turned up a few times. The antigen is unknown. The V call is TRBV6-1, the J call TRBJ2-2; TRBD2 is a possible D gene (5 bases). This TCR derives from a woman older than 75 in good health. The material sequenced was blood. The DNA for the CDR3 is TGTGCCAGCAGTGAGGAGGTGGCGGGTGGGGTTCTGTTTTTT. Translating it yields CASSEEVAGGVLFF.